Shown below are 31 T cell receptor beta chains from a single sample sequenced in a study of lymphopenia after photon versus proton radiotherapy. The data were produced by immunoSEQ multiplex PCR, yet TCRdb's version contains in-frame clones alone and is incomplete. The profile covers tens of thousands of clones, with 90% appearing a single time and 0.75% to 0.9% taken by the ten largest. Sample: peripheral blood, taken from a patient treated with photon-based radiotherapy. All receptors derive from a woman aged 45-60 years with cholangiocarcinoma.

V is TRBV4-1 and J is TRBJ1-1, with D unresolved. V lost 5 bases, J lost 5 bases, and 18 bases lay in between. The germline V gene has CDR1 MGHRA and CDR2 YSYEKL. The CDR3 is 15 residues long. This chain's CDR3 is CASSSIVGSKTEAFF. CDR3 DNA: TGCGCCAGCAGCTCAATAGTGGGCAGTAAAACTGAAGCTTTCTTT.

The genes are TRBV7-6 and TRBJ2-7; D possibly corresponds to TRBD2 (5 bases). Germline CDR1 SGHVS, CDR2 FNYEAQ. V gave up 6 bases and J gave up 6 bases, with 15 bases separating them. The CDR3 has 13 amino acids. The CDR3 loop is CASSRGPQAEQYF. In DNA form, the CDR3 reads TGTGCCAGCAGTCGAGGGCCCCAAGCCGAGCAGTACTTC.

The chain joins TRBV7-2 to TRBJ1-6; tentative D call: TRBD1 (5 bases). Germline assignment: CDR1 SGHTA and CDR2 FQGNSA. The CDR3 runs 15 residues. V was shortened by 2 bases and J by 8 bases, with 13 bases between the two germline ends. The CDR3 region is CASSLPRGTYSPLHF. The CDR3 DNA reads as TGTGCCAGCAGCTTACCAAGGGGAACCTATTCACCCCTCCACTTT. Drawing the rest from reference TRBV7-2 and TRBJ1-6, the complete variable domain is GAGVSQSPSNKVTEKGKDVELRCDPISGHTALYWYRQSLGQGLEFLIYFQGNSAPDKSGLPSDRFSAERTGGSVSTLTIQRTQQEDSAVYLCASSLPRGTYSPLHFGNGTRLTVT.

The chain is built from TRBV5-5 and TRBJ1-5, with D unclear. This CDR3 region has 15 residues. Between the trimmed V and J ends, which lost 0 bases and 3 bases, there was a span of 10 bases. From germline, CDR1 is SGHKS and CDR2 YYEKEE (reference sequence). The CDR3: CASSLALHLNQPQHF. The DNA for the CDR3 is TGTGCCAGCAGCTTGGCATTGCACCTCAATCAGCCCCAGCATTTT.

The genes are TRBV19 and TRBJ2-4; D remains unclear. This CDR3 is built from 16 residues. Germline CDR1 reads LNHDA; CDR2 reads SQIVND (reference sequence). The ends were cut back, 1 base at V and 0 bases at J, with 10 bases in the middle. The CDR3 region has the DNA TGTGCCAGTAGTATAGGGCAGACACTAGCCAAAAACATTCAGTACTTC. Translated: CASSIGQTLAKNIQYF.

V usage is TRBV5-6 and J usage is TRBJ2-3; no clear D gene. V was pared by 1 base and J by 6 bases, with 12 bases between. This CDR3 has 14 amino acids. The germline CDR1 and CDR2 sequences are SGHDT and YYEEEE. For the CDR3, the DNA is TGTGCCAGCAGCTTGAAAGCCCGATTGGATACGCAGTATTTT. Its protein product is CASSLKARLDTQYF.

The rearrangement links TRBV4-3 to TRBJ1-2; perhaps TRBD1 as D (6 bases). The germline V gene encodes CDR1 LGHNA and CDR2 YSLEER. V dropped 3 bases and J dropped 4 bases, with 18 bases sitting between them. The CDR3 contains 16 residues. CDR3 amino acids: CASSQTYGQFSYGYTF. The CDR3 coding sequence is TGCGCCAGCAGCCAGACATACGGACAGTTTAGCTATGGCTACACCTTC.

This sequence joins TRBV10-1 and TRBJ1-1; maybe TRBD1 (5 bases). The CDR3 length is 13 residues. The V end lost 8 bases, the J end lost 0 bases, and 10 bases lay between the germline ends. CDR1 WNHNN and CDR2 SYGVQD come from the germline V gene (reference sequence). The CDR3 DNA sequence: TGCGCCAGCCGCAGGGAAATGAACACTGAAGCTTTCTTT. It specifies CASRREMNTEAFF.

This rearrangement joins TRBV4-3 to TRBJ1-5; no firm D call. The CDR3 totals 17 residues. V was shortened by 0 bases and J by 4 bases, with 16 bases between the two germline ends. In germline, CDR1 is LGHNA, CDR2 YSLEER. The CDR3 sequence is CASSQDEIRRVNQPQHF. In DNA, the CDR3 is TGCGCCAGCAGCCAAGATGAAATCCGGCGGGTGAATCAGCCCCAGCATTTT.

J is TRBJ2-2 and V is TRBV4-3; D unclear. Trimming shortened V by 4 bases and J by 6 bases, and 18 bases separated the two germline ends. Germline V gives CDR1 LGHNA, CDR2 YSLEER. The length of the CDR3 is 16 residues. The CDR3 reads CASSPGPAGFPGELFF. CDR3 nucleotide sequence: TGCGCCAGCAGCCCTGGCCCAGCCGGGTTCCCCGGGGAGCTGTTTTTT.

The chain combines TRBV6-1 with TRBJ1-2; the match to TRBD1 covers 7 bases. The CDR3 has 14 amino acids. Germline trimming cut 5 bases from V and 8 bases from J; bases unmatched to any gene: 11. Looked up from germline, CDR1 is MNHNS and CDR2 is SASEGT. The DNA of the CDR3 is TGTGCCAGCAGTCCTGACAGGGCAGGAGGGGGCTACACCTTC. It yields the protein CASSPDRAGGGYTF.

V and J are TRBV9 and TRBJ1-1, with D unresolved. The ends were cut back, 0 bases at V and 4 bases at J, with 7 bases in the middle. Germline V gene lookup returns CDR1 SGDLS and CDR2 YYNGEE. The CDR3 is 13 amino acids. CDR3 nucleotides: TGTGCCAGCAGCGTAGAGGAAGGCACTGAAGCTTTCTTT. Protein sequence: CASSVEEGTEAFF.

V usage is TRBV7-9 and J usage is TRBJ2-7; 7 bases agree with TRBD1. Germline CDR1 SEHNR, CDR2 FQNEAQ (reference sequence). V lost 3 bases to trimming and J lost 6 bases; unmatched junction nucleotides: 11. The CDR3 is 15 residues long. CDR3 region: CASSLSRGGQSEQYF. DNA of the CDR3: TGTGCCAGCAGCTTGTCGCGTGGGGGACAGAGCGAGCAGTACTTC.

DNA for the CDR3: TGCGCCAGCAGCCAGCACCCCGGACAGGGGTCTTCACCCCTCCACTTT. This gives the protein CASSQHPGQGSSPLHF. This chain links TRBV4-3 with TRBJ1-6; 9 bases are shared with TRBD1. J gave up 9 bases and V 3 bases, and 9 bases lay outside the gene matches. The CDR3 has 16 amino acids. From germline, CDR1 is LGHNA and CDR2 YSLEER.

The genes are TRBV14 and TRBJ1-2; weak D call: TRBD1 (6 bases). The CDR3 is made up of 13 amino acids. Germline loops: CDR1 SGHDN, CDR2 FVKESK. V was shortened by 4 bases and J by 5 bases, with 11 bases between the two germline ends. CDR3 nucleotides: TGTGCCAGCAGCCTATTACAGGGATATGGCTACACCTTC. This codes for CASSLLQGYGYTF.

This chain links TRBV9 with TRBJ2-3; 8 positions match TRBD2. CDR3 length equals 15 residues. The germline gives CDR1 SGDLS, CDR2 YYNGEE. Trimming cost V 0 bases and J 1 base; bases outside gene matches: 1. The CDR3 sequence is CASSVGSGGTDTQYF. The CDR3 nucleotides read TGTGCCAGCAGCGTAGGTAGCGGGGGCACAGATACGCAGTATTTT.

The genes are TRBV5-4 and TRBJ2-7, with a weak D call TRBD2 (6 bases). The CDR3 spans 16 residues. Trimming cost V 0 bases and J 0 bases, with 13 bases left between them. CDR1 and CDR2 from the germline V gene are SGHNT and YYREEE (reference sequence). The CDR3 sequence: CASSLDRGVDSYEQYF. CDR3 sequence (DNA): TGTGCCAGCAGCTTGGATCGCGGGGTTGACTCCTACGAGCAGTACTTC.

V gene TRBV27 combines with J gene TRBJ1-4, with 9 bases matching TRBD1. The V gene end was trimmed by 8 bases and the J gene end by 8 bases; junction bases not matched to a gene: 9. CDR1 is MNHEY and CDR2 is SMNVEV in the germline V gene (reference sequence). This CDR3 is built from 14 residues. The CDR3: CASASGTGNEKLFF. CDR3 coding DNA: TGTGCCAGCGCCTCCGGGACAGGGAACGAAAAACTGTTTTTT.

J is TRBJ1-3 and V is TRBV6-1, with D perhaps TRBD1 (6 bases). CDR1 and CDR2 from the germline V gene are MNHNS and SASEGT. The CDR3 has 14 amino acids. V dropped 6 bases and J dropped 0 bases, with 9 bases sitting between them. Written as DNA, the CDR3 is TGTGCCAGCAGCACAGGGCCCTCTGGAAACACCATATATTTT. Translation gives CASSTGPSGNTIYF.

The chain recombines TRBV6-5 with TRBJ2-5, with 7 bases lining up with TRBD1. The J call may be faulty, since TRBJ2-7 better matches the DNA end. Germline V gives CDR1 MNHEY, CDR2 SVGAGI. This CDR3 has 13 amino acids. The DNA of the CDR3 is TGTGCCAGCAGTTACTCGACAGGGTACGAGCAGTACTTC. Translation: CASSYSTGYEQYF.

V gene TRBV6-5 combines with J gene TRBJ2-1; TRBD2 aligns across 11 bases. V lost 2 bases and J lost 4; bases outside the gene matches: 1. Germline V gives CDR1 MNHEY, CDR2 SVGAGI. CDR3 length: 15 residues. The CDR3 nucleotides are TGTGCCAGCAGTTACCTAGCGGGGGGATACAATGAGCAGTTCTTC. Translation gives CASSYLAGGYNEQFF.

Here the CDR3 DNA reads TGTGCCACCCAACCTCCGACAGACGAGCAGTACTTC. This encodes CATQPPTDEQYF. The chain carries TRBV28 and TRBJ2-7, with D perhaps matching TRBD1 (5 bases). The ends were cut back, 10 bases at V and 5 bases at J, with 15 bases in the middle. This CDR3 has 12 residues. The V gene's germline CDR1 is MDHEN and CDR2 SYDVKM.

This clone is categorized as medium-sized. The V gene is TRBV4-3, the J gene TRBJ1-2; D is undetermined. V was shortened by 0 bases and J by 2 bases, with 7 bases between the two germline ends. Germline loops: CDR1 LGHNA, CDR2 YSLEER. This CDR3 is 14 amino acids long. The chain's CDR3 is CASSQDAGNYGYTF. The CDR3 region has the DNA TGCGCCAGCAGCCAAGACGCGGGGAACTATGGCTACACCTTC.

The gene calls are TRBV5-1 and TRBJ1-4, with D hard to call. Trimming removed 4 bases from V and 8 bases from J, with 12 bases in between. The CDR3 is 13 residues long. Germline assignment: CDR1 SGHRS and CDR2 YFSETQ. The CDR3 spells CASSGEFGEKLFF. Here the CDR3 DNA reads TGCGCCAGCAGCGGCGAATTTGGCGAAAAACTGTTTTTT.

Only a few counts were recorded for this clone. The chain employs TRBV29-1 and TRBJ2-5, with D maybe TRBD1 (7 bases). Germline CDR1 and CDR2: SQVTM and ANQGSEA. There are 13 residues in the CDR3. V was cut by 8 bases and J by 0 bases, with 13 bases left in between. CDR3 DNA: TGCAGCCCCAGGGGGGAGAACCAAGAGACCCAGTACTTC. Translation: CSPRGENQETQYF.

This clone was detected a few times. This chain uses TRBV7-2 with TRBJ2-7, with D perhaps matching TRBD1 (6 bases). The CDR3 is 17 amino acids. CDR1 is SGHTA, CDR2 FQGNSA, per germline. Deletions cut 1 base from V and 1 base from J, with 17 bases between. CDR3 nucleotides: TGTGCCAGCAGCTTAGAGAGCTTCCTAGGACAGTCCTACGAGCAGTACTTC. Translating gives CASSLESFLGQSYEQYF.

The chain uses TRBV12-5 and TRBJ1-4; D not resolved. V was pared by 3 bases and J by 4 bases, with 15 bases between. The CDR3 runs 16 residues. Germline-derived CDR1 and CDR2 are LGHNT and FRNRAP. DNA of the CDR3: TGTGCTAGTGGTTTTTTTGGAGGGAGGCTTAATGAAAAACTGTTTTTT. Translating it yields CASGFFGGRLNEKLFF.

This clone is a singleton in its sample. The genes are TRBV6-5 and TRBJ1-2; D remains ambiguous. The CDR3 contains 15 residues. Germline values: CDR1 MNHEY, CDR2 SVGAGI. Trimming took 0 bases from V and 4 from J, leaving 12 bases between them. The CDR3: CASSYSQTYSYGYTF. The CDR3 nucleotides read TGTGCCAGCAGTTACTCACAGACGTACTCCTATGGCTACACCTTC.

The CDR3 DNA reads TGTGCCAGTAGTATAGCGACACAGGGCCGGACTGAAGCTTTCTTT. Translating gives CASSIATQGRTEAFF. This chain connects TRBV19 to TRBJ1-1; weak D call: TRBD1 (6 bases). This CDR3 region has 15 residues. Trimming removed 1 base from V and 5 bases from J, with 14 bases in between. Germline CDR1 LNHDA, CDR2 SQIVND (reference sequence).

V gene TRBV11-2 combines with J gene TRBJ1-2; possibly TRBD1 for D (5 bases). Germline-derived CDR1 and CDR2 are SGHAT and FQNNGV. The V and J ends lost 0 bases and 7 bases respectively, with 15 bases between them. This CDR3 has 15 amino acids. For the CDR3, the DNA is TGTGCCAGCAGCTTAGACCCCTCTATGACAGCTGGCTACACCTTC. Translating it yields CASSLDPSMTAGYTF.

V gene TRBV4-1 combines with J gene TRBJ1-2; D may be TRBD1 (5 bases). Trimming took off 4 bases at V and 6 bases at J, with 18 bases between the two ends. CDR1 is MGHRA and CDR2 is YSYEKL in the germline V gene. The CDR3 is made up of 15 amino acids. The CDR3 DNA reads TGCGCCAGCAGCCGACCAGGGCCGACCACCGATGGCTACACCTTC. Its translation: CASSRPGPTTDGYTF.